Following are 23 T cell receptor beta chains from one sample sequenced in a study of response to subunit inactivated influenza vaccine (dated by TCRdb to 2016 to 2019). Library preparation was by RT-PCR. The sequencing machine was an Illumina HiSeq 2500. TCRdb trimmed public reads at Q25 via fastp, called clones via MiXCR and kept in-frame beta chains. CDR3 protein duplicates are merged, each entry listing the most common genes and DNA. The table for this sample lists about 650,000 distinct CDR3 sequences; about 15% of them were counted only once. More than 9% of the sample lies in the top ten. The sample was PBMCs from blood, taken approximately 13 days after vaccination. These receptors were collected from a man between 50 and 59 years old who received an inactivated influenza vaccine. Donor details come from another sample of the same person, matched by shared clones.

The J gene is TRBJ2-7, the V gene TRBV7-9; 10 bases are shared with TRBD2. CDR3 length equals 14 residues. CDR1 and CDR2 from the germline V gene are SEHNR and FQNEAQ (reference sequence). V shed 6 bases and J 2 bases; nucleotides not matched to a gene: 4. The CDR3 region is CASREAGGPYEQYF. Here the CDR3 DNA reads TGTGCCAGCAGGGAAGCGGGAGGGCCCTACGAGCAGTACTTC.

This clonotype was seen a handful of times. CDR3 sequence: CASSGSAGTAGETQYF. CDR3 DNA sequence: TGCGCCAGCAGCGGATCAGCCGGGACCGCAGGAGAGACCCAGTACTTC. The chain joins TRBV5-1 to TRBJ2-5; the D call may be TRBD1 or TRBD2 (5 bases each). Between the trimmed V and J ends, which lost 4 bases and 4 bases, there was a span of 20 bases. This CDR3 spans 16 amino acids. Germline V gene sequence: CDR1 SGHRS, CDR2 YFSETQ.

This clonotype came up a few times. This chain links TRBV28 with TRBJ2-1; TRBD2 agrees at 12 bases. With 5 bases clipped from V and 15 bases from J, the junction kept 8 bases outside the gene matches. From germline, CDR1 is MDHEN and CDR2 SYDVKM. CDR3 length: 13 residues. In DNA form, the CDR3 reads TGTGCCAGCAGTCTGAGACTAGCGGGAGATCTGTTCTTC. Translating it yields CASSLRLAGDLFF.

This clonotype was counted a few times. This chain connects TRBV9 to TRBJ2-1; no clear D gene. CDR3 size: 14 residues. Trimming left V 0 bases short and J 8 bases short, with 12 bases between. The germline gives CDR1 SGDLS, CDR2 YYNGEE. CDR3 residues: CASSVAAPRDEQFF. CDR3 nucleotides: TGTGCCAGCAGCGTAGCTGCCCCTCGGGATGAGCAGTTCTTC. Full variable domain (remainder filled in from reference TRBV9 and TRBJ2-1): DSGVTQTPKHLITATGQRVTLRCSPRSGDLSVYWYQQSLDQGLQFLIQYYNGEERAKGNILERFSAQQFPDLHSELNLSSLELGDSALYFCASSVAAPRDEQFFGPGTRLTVL.

This clonotype occurred a few times. The CDR3 nucleotides are TGCGCCAGCAGTGAAGCGGCCTTCGGGGAGCAGTACTTC. This codes for CASSEAAFGEQYF. The chain links TRBV10-2 to TRBJ2-7; weak D call: TRBD2 (5 bases). Germline V gene data show CDR1 as WSHSY and CDR2 as SAAADI. The CDR3 has 13 amino acids. V dropped 3 bases and J dropped 7 bases, with 13 bases sitting between them.

In this sample, this clonotype turned up a few times. The V call is TRBV3-2, the J call TRBJ2-4. TRBV3-2 is deemed a pseudogene. The CDR3 extends over 15 amino acids. DNA of the CDR3: TGTGCCAGCAGCCAAGTCAGTGTAGCCAAAAACATTCAGTACTTC. This gives the protein CASSQVSVAKNIQYF.

The V and J genes are TRBV20-1 and TRBJ2-3; D unresolved. The CDR3 spans 15 residues. In germline, CDR1 is DFQATT, CDR2 SNEGSKA (reference sequence). Trimming took 2 bases from V and 2 from J, leaving 14 bases between them. The CDR3 DNA is TGCAGTGCTAGACGGGTTCAAGGGAACACAGATACGCAGTATTTT. Its protein product is CSARRVQGNTDTQYF.

A few counts support this clonotype. The rearrangement links TRBV7-9 to TRBJ1-1, with D unresolved. This CDR3 is built from 12 residues. CDR1 and CDR2 from the germline V gene are SEHNR and FQNEAQ (reference sequence). The V and J ends lost 2 bases and 10 bases respectively, with 11 bases between them. DNA of the CDR3: TGTGCCAGCAGCTTACCCTTCTCTGTAGCTTTCTTT. Amino acid sequence: CASSLPFSVAFF. Variable domain in full (rest from reference TRBV7-9 and TRBJ1-1): DTGVSQNPRHKITKRGQNVTFRCDPISEHNRLYWYRQTLGQGPEFLTYFQNEAQLEKSRLLSDRFSAERPKGSFSTLEIQRTEQGDSAMYLCASSLPFSVAFFGQGTRLTVV.

This clonotype appeared a few times. This sequence joins TRBV5-1 and TRBJ2-7; the match to TRBD2 covers 11 bases. After removal of 6 bases from V and 4 bases from J, the junction contained 3 bases not matched to a gene. This CDR3 contains 13 residues. CDR1 SGHRS and CDR2 YFSETQ come from the germline V gene. CDR3 nucleotide sequence: TGCGCCAGCACGCCTAGCGGGGGGTACGAGCAGTACTTC. This encodes CASTPSGGYEQYF.

The chain combines TRBV18 with TRBJ1-2; unclear D gene. This CDR3 is 14 amino acids long. Germline CDR1 is KGHSH and CDR2 is LQKENI. Trimming stripped 2 bases from V and 1 base from J, with 8 bases between. CDR3 region: CASSPTELNYGYTF. DNA of the CDR3: TGTGCCAGCTCACCAACAGAACTTAACTATGGCTACACCTTC.

The chain employs TRBV20-1 and TRBJ1-1, with D possibly TRBD1 on 6 matching bases. The length of the CDR3 is 16 residues. V gave up 3 bases and J gave up 0 bases, with 17 bases separating them. CDR1 and CDR2 from the germline V gene are DFQATT and SNEGSKA (reference sequence). In DNA, the CDR3 is TGCAGTGCTAGGGACCCAGGGGCGACCTTGAACACTGAAGCTTTCTTT. Translation: CSARDPGATLNTEAFF.

This clonotype was seen a handful of times. This chain uses TRBV7-2 with TRBJ2-5, with 10 nucleotides matching TRBD2. V was pared by 6 bases and J by 4 bases, with 8 bases of the junction left unmatched. Germline V lookup: CDR1 SGHTA, CDR2 FQGNSA. This CDR3 contains 15 residues. The CDR3 DNA reads as TGTGCCAGCAGTAGCGGTAGCGGGGGGAGAGAGACCCAGTACTTC. Its protein product is CASSSGSGGRETQYF.

The rearrangement links TRBV7-2 to TRBJ2-5, with a weak D call TRBD2 (6 bases). Per germline, CDR1 SGHTA and CDR2 FQGNSA. CDR3 length: 16 residues. Trimming cost V 4 bases and J 5 bases, with 20 bases left between them. The DNA for the CDR3 is TGTGCCAGCAGCTCGGTGGGGGGAGAGGGTTGGGAGACCCAGTACTTC. It specifies CASSSVGGEGWETQYF.

This clonotype appeared a few times. This sequence joins TRBV20-1 and TRBJ2-2; TRBD1 agrees at 9 bases. The germline V gene encodes CDR1 DFQATT and CDR2 SNEGSKA (reference sequence). This CDR3 spans 17 amino acids. Unmatched junction bases numbered 11, after V lost 0 bases and J lost 6 bases. CDR3 DNA: TGCAGTGCTAGAGATGGTTTACAGGGGGCCCTCCCCGGGGAGCTGTTTTTT. Its protein product is CSARDGLQGALPGELFF.

This clonotype was observed many times. The V and J genes are TRBV7-2 and TRBJ2-1; D tentatively fits TRBD1 or TRBD2 (5 bases each). The CDR3 is 14 amino acids. Germline CDR1 and CDR2: SGHTA and FQGNSA. V was cut by 3 bases and J by 4 bases, with 10 bases left in between. The CDR3 DNA follows: TGTGCCAGCAGCTTCGGGGCCCTATACAATGAGCAGTTCTTC. It translates to CASSFGALYNEQFF. The variable domain in full, completed from reference TRBV7-2 and TRBJ2-1, reads GAGVSQSPSNKVTEKGKDVELRCDPISGHTALYWYRQSLGQGLEFLIYFQGNSAPDKSGLPSDRFSAERTGGSVSTLTIQRTQQEDSAVYLCASSFGALYNEQFFGPGTRLTVL.

In this sample, this clonotype turned up many times. This sequence joins TRBV6-5 and TRBJ2-6, with D unresolved. The CDR3 sequence is 19 residues long. Germline values: CDR1 MNHEY, CDR2 SVGAGI. Trimming shortened V by 3 bases and J by 4 bases, and 22 bases separated the two germline ends. For the CDR3, the DNA is TGTGCCAGCAGTTATATATCGTCCTCAACCCAGCCCGGGGCCAACGTCCTGACTTTC. It encodes CASSYISSSTQPGANVLTF.

This sequence joins TRBV10-3 and TRBJ2-3; 9 bases are a match to TRBD2. CDR1 and CDR2 from the germline V gene are ENHRY and SYGVKD. The ends lost 2 bases at V and 0 bases at J; junction bases unmatched: 0. This CDR3 region has 15 residues. The CDR3 coding sequence is TGTGCCATCAGTGAGGCGGGAGGGAGCACAGATACGCAGTATTTT. It specifies CAISEAGGSTDTQYF.

The V call is TRBV20-1, the J call TRBJ1-5; 7 nucleotides agree with TRBD1. The CDR3 runs 13 residues. V trimming: 6 bases; J trimming: 7 bases; junction bases outside the gene matches: 9. Per the germline V gene, CDR1 is DFQATT and CDR2 is SNEGSKA (reference sequence). CDR3 nucleotide sequence: TGCAGTGCACAGTATGGACAGGACCAGCCCCAGCATTTT. Translating gives CSAQYGQDQPQHF.

V usage is TRBV12-3 or TRBV12-4 and J usage is TRBJ1-5; tentatively, D is TRBD1 (5 bases). V was clipped by 1 base and J by 3 bases, with 13 bases between them. The CDR3 runs to 16 residues. DNA of the CDR3: TGTGCCAGCAGTTTAGGGCCGGGAGGGGACAATCAGCCCCAGCATTTT. It codes for CASSLGPGGDNQPQHF.

Notes on this clonotype: Being one base from a much bigger clone, this may be a read error. The chain uses TRBV12-3 or TRBV12-4 and TRBJ2-1; no firm D call. The CDR3 spans 16 residues. The CDR3 reads CAGSPPAVYSYNEQFF. The CDR3 DNA reads as TGTGCCGGCAGTCCCCCAGCCGTATACTCCTACAATGAGCAGTTCTTC.

This clonotype was observed a few times. The chain recombines TRBV9 with TRBJ2-1; no clear D. V was shortened by 0 bases and J by 6 bases, with 10 bases between the two germline ends. This CDR3 spans 14 amino acids. Germline CDR1 is SGDLS and CDR2 is YYNGEE. The CDR3 DNA follows: TGTGCCAGCAGCGTAGCGGTTCAGATCAATGAGCAGTTCTTC. Translating it yields CASSVAVQINEQFF.

The rearrangement joins TRBV24-1 to TRBJ2-5; 14 nucleotides line up with TRBD2. V dropped 9 bases and J dropped 3; count of bases not matched to a gene: 11. The CDR3 contains 17 residues. CDR1 and CDR2 (germline): KGHDR, SFDVKD. CDR3: CATSPRPGLAGEETQYF. In DNA form, the CDR3 reads TGTGCCACCTCCCCCAGGCCGGGACTAGCGGGGGAAGAGACCCAGTACTTC.

This clonotype was recorded a few times. The genes are TRBV20-1 and TRBJ1-2, with D perhaps matching TRBD1 (6 bases). This CDR3 comprises 14 residues. V lost 6 bases and J 4 bases, leaving 18 bases between the germline ends. Germline values: CDR1 DFQATT, CDR2 SNEGSKA (reference sequence). The CDR3 loop reads CSADPQGSSYGYTF. DNA for the CDR3: TGCAGTGCAGACCCCCAGGGGTCCAGCTATGGCTACACCTTC.